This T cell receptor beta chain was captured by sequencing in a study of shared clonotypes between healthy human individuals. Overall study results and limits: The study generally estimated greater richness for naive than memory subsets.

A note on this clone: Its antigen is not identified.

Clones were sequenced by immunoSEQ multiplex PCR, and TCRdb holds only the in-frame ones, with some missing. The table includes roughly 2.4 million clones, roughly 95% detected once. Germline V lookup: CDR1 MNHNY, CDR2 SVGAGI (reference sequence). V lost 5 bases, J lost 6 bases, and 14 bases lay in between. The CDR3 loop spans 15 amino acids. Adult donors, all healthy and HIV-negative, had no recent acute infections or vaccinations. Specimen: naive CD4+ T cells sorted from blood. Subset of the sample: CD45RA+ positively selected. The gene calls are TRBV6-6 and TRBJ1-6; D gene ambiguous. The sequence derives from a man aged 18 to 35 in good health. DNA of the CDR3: TGTGCCAGCAGTGGCGCAGGAGTAACTAATTCACCCCTCCACTTT. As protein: CASSGAGVTNSPLHF.